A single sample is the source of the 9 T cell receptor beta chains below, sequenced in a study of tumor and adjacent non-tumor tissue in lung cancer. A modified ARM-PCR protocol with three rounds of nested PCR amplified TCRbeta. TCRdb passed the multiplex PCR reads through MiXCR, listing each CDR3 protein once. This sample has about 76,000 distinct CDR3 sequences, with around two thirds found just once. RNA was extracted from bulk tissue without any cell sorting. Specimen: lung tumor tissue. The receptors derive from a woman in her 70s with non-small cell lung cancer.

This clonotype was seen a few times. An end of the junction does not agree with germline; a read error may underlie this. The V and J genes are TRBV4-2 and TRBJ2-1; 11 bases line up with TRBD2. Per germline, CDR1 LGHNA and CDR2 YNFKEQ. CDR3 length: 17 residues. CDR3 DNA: TGTACCAGCAGCCCCACCGGACTAGCGGGTAACTACAATGAGCAGTCCTTC. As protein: CTSSPTGLAGNYNEQSF.

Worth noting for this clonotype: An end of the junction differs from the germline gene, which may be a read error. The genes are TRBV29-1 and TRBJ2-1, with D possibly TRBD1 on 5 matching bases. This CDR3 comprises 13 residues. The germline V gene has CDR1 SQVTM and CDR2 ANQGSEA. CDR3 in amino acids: CRVKRQGINEQLF. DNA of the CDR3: TGCAGAGTAAAACGTCAGGGCATAAATGAGCAGCTCTTC.

DNA of the CDR3: TGTGCCAGCAGCTTGAGTTCCGGGACTCTCTGTAATGAGCAGTTCTTC. It translates to CASSLSSGTLCNEQFF. V is TRBV5-4 and J is TRBJ2-1; tentatively, D is TRBD2 (6 bases). Trimming removed 1 base at V and 7 bases at J, with 18 bases between. CDR3 length: 16 residues. Germline assignment: CDR1 SGHNT and CDR2 YYREEE (reference sequence).

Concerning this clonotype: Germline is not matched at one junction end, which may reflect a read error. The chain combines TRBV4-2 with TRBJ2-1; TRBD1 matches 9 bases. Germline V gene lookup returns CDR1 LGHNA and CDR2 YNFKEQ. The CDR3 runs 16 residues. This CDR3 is CASSHGTGGNDNGQFF. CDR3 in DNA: TGTGCCAGCAGCCACGGAACAGGGGGCAACGACAATGGGCAATTTTTC.

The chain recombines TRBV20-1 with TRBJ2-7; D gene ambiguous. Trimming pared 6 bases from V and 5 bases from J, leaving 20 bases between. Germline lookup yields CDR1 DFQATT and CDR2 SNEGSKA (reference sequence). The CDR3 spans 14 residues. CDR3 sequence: CSAHCIKVGDEQYF. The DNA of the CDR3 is TGCAGTGCACACTGCATAAAGGTTGGGGACGAGCAGTACTTC.

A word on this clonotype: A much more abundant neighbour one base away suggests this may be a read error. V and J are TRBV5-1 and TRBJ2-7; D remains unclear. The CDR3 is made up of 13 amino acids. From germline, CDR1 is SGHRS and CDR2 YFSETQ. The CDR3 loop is CASSLSTPSERYF. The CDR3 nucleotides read TGCGCCAGCAGCTTATCGACTCCGTCCGAGCGGTACTTC. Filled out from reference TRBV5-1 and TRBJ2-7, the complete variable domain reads KAGVTQTPRYLIKTRGQQVTLSCSPISGHRSVSWYQQTPGQGLQFLFEYFSETQRNKGNFPGRFSGRQFSNSRSEMNVSTLELGDSALYLCASSLSTPSERYFGPGTRLTVT.

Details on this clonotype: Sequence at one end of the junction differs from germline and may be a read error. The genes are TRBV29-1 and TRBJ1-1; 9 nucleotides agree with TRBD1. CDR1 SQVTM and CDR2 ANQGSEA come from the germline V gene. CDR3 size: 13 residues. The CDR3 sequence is CGGQGQTNTEAFF. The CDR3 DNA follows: TGCGGGGGACAGGGACAGACGAACACTGAGGCTTTCTTT.

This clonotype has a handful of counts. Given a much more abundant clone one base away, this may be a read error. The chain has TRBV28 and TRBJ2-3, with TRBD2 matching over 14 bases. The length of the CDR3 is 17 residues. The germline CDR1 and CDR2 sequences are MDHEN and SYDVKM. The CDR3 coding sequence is TGTGCCAGCAGTTTGATTTCGGGACTAGCGGGAGCAGATACGCGGTATTTT. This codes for CASSLISGLAGADTRYF.

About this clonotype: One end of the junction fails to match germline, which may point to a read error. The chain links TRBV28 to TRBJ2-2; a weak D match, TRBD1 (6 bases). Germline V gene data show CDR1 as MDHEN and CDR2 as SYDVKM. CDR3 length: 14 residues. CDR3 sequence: CVSSLRTAPRELFF. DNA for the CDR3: TGTGTCAGCAGTTTACGGACAGCTCCCAGGGAGCTGTTTTTT.